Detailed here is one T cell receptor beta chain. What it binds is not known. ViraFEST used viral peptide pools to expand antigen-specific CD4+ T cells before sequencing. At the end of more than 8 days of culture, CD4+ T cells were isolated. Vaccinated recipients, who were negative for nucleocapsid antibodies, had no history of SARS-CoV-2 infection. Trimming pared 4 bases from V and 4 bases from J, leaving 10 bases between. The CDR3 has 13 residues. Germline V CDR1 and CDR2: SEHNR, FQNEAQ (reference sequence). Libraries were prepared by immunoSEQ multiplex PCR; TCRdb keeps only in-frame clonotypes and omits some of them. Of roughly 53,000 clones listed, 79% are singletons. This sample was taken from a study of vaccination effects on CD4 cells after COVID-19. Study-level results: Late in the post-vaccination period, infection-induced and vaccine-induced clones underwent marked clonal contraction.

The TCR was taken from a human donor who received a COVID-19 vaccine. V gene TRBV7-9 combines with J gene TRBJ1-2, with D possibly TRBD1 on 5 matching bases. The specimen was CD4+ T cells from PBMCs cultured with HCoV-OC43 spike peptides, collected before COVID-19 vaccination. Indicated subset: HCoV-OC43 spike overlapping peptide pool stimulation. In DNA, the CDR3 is TGTGCCAGCAGCTCGGGACCGAGCTATGGCTACACCTTC. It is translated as CASSSGPSYGYTF.